This T cell receptor beta chain is drawn from a study of graft-versus-host responses after intestinal transplantation. Study-level results: Recipient bone marrow held GvH clones, some seen earlier in ileum or blood.

Trimming removed 0 bases at V and 2 bases at J, with 10 bases between. This CDR3 has 15 amino acids. The germline V gene has CDR1 SGDLS and CDR2 YYNGEE. Only one count was recorded for this clone. Antigen unknown. Repertoires were generated with immunoSEQ multiplex PCR, while TCRdb's copy carries only in-frame clones and drops some. In the table there are 60,000 to 80,000 clones, around 91% of which are singletons. Source: unstimulated CD8+ T cells sorted from spleen or lymph node cells, taken before intestinal transplant. The TCR sequence derives from a human donor who received an intestinal transplant. The chain links TRBV9 to TRBJ2-3; a weak D match, TRBD2 (5 bases). The CDR3 spells CASSVGEGYTDTQYF. The CDR3 DNA reads TGTGCCAGCAGCGTAGGTGAGGGTTACACAGATACGCAGTATTTT.